This T cell receptor beta chain was documented in a study of T cell changes during pregnancy in multiple sclerosis. The germline V gene encodes CDR1 MNHNS and CDR2 SASEGT. Trimming removed 0 bases from V and 7 bases from J, with 4 bases in between. This CDR3 is built from 12 residues. Profiled with immunoSEQ multiplex PCR; TCRdb holds only in-frame clones, not every one. The table has more than 50,000 clones, approximately 92% seen once. This clone was detected a few times. Sequences were derived from peripheral blood, sampled after pregnancy. This TCR came from a female donor in good health, enrolled as a control in a pregnancy study. The gene calls are TRBV6-1 and TRBJ1-5; D gene ambiguous. CDR3 sequence reads: CASSEALQPQHF. Here the CDR3 DNA reads TGTGCCAGCAGTGAAGCGCTACAGCCCCAGCATTTT.